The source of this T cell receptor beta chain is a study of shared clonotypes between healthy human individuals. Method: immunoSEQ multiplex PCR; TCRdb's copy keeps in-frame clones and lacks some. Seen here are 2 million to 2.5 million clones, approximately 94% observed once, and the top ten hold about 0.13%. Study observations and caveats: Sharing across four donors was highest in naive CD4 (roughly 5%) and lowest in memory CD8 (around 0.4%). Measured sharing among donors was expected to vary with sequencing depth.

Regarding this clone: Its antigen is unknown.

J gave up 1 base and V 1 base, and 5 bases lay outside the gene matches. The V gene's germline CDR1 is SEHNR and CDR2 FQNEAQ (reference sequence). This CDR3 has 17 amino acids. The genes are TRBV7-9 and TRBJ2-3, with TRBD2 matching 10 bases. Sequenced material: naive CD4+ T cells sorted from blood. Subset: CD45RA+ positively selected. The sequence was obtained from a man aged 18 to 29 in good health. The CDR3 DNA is TGTGCCAGCAGCTTAGGGGTAGCGGGAGGCGGCACAGATACGCAGTATTTT. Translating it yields CASSLGVAGGGTDTQYF. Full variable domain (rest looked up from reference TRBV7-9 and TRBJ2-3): DTGVSQNPRHKITKRGQNVTFRCDPISEHNRLYWYRQTLGQGPEFLTYFQNEAQLEKSRLLSDRFSAERPKGSFSTLEIQRTEQGDSAMYLCASSLGVAGGGTDTQYFGPGTRLTVL.